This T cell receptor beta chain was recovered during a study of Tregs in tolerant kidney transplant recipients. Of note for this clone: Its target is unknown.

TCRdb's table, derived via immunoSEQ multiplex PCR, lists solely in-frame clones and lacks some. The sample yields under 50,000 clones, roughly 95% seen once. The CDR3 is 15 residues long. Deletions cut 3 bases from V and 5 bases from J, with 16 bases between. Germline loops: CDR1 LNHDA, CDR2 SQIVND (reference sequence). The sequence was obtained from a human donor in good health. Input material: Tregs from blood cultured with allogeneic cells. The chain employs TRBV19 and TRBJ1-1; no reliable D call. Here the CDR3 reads CASSIQAAAPTEAFF. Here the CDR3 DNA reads TGTGCCAGTAGTATTCAGGCCGCCGCACCTACTGAAGCTTTCTTT.